The TCR beta chain described here comes from a study of CD8 T cells in ankylosing spondylitis. Study-level findings and limits: The disease-linked clones had a CD8+ phenotype and low blood frequencies. It was reported that disease-linked clones were significantly enriched in matched ankylosing spondylitis synovial fluid.

This clonotype was counted only a few times. The antigen is undetermined. V gave up 4 bases and J gave up 7 bases; unmatched junction bases: 12. The CDR3 length is 16 residues. CDR1 and CDR2 (germline): MNHEY, SVGAGI. It was by quantitative 5'-RACE with molecular barcodes that TCR beta libraries were made. TCRdb reprocessed the 5' RACE reads via MiXCR and lists one record per CDR3 protein. The sample holds approximately 45,000 distinct CDR3 sequences, 11% seen once. This chain uses TRBV6-5 with TRBJ2-1, with 8 bases fitting TRBD1. Sequenced input: blood, either unsorted or a sorted T cell fraction (not recorded which). This TCR came from a male donor with ankylosing spondylitis or in good health (not recorded which). DNA of the CDR3: TGTGCCAGCAGTTCTACGACAGGGGTAGGACTTAATGAGCAGTTCTTC. It is translated as CASSSTTGVGLNEQFF.